This T cell receptor beta chain is drawn from a study of T cells in Graves' hyperthyroidism and ophthalmopathy. Study at large: Before any treatment, at initial diagnosis, peripheral blood was collected.

The PBMCs were taken from over 9.5 ml of fresh peripheral blood. The germline CDR1 and CDR2 sequences are KGHDR and SFDVKD. V was clipped by 0 bases and J by 6 bases; unmatched bases: 4. The CDR3 consists of 16 residues. It was RNA transcripts that yielded the amplified TCR beta CDR3 regions. An initial round of RT-PCR targeting the TCR CDR3 relied on the HTBI primer set. TCRdb reanalysed the multiplex PCR reads using MiXCR and keeps one entry per CDR3 protein. The sample has 700,000 or so distinct CDR3 sequences; roughly 15% are singletons. Sequencing was performed on blood. The genes are TRBV24-1 and TRBJ2-2; 9 positions agree with TRBD2. The source is a woman aged 45-60 years with Graves' ophthalmopathy. CDR3 in amino acids: CATSDLNSGSSGELFF. For the CDR3, the DNA is TGTGCCACCAGTGATTTGAATAGCGGGAGTTCCGGGGAGCTGTTTTTT.